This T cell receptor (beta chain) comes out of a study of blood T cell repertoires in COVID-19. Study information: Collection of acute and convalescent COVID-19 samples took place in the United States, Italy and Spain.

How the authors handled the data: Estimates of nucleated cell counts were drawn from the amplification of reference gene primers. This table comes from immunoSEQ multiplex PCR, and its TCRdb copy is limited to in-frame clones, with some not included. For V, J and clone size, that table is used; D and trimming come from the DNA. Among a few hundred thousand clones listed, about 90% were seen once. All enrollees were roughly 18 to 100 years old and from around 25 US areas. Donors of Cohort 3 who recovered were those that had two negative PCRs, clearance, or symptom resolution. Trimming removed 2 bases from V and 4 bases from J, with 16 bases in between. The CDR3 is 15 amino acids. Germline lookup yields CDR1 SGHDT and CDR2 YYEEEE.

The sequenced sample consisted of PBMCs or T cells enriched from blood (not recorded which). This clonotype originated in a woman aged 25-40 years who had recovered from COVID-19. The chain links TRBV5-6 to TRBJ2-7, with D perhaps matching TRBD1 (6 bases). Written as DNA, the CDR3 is TGTGCCAGCAGCTTCGCGACCCAGGGGTCATACGAGCAGTACTTC. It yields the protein CASSFATQGSYEQYF.